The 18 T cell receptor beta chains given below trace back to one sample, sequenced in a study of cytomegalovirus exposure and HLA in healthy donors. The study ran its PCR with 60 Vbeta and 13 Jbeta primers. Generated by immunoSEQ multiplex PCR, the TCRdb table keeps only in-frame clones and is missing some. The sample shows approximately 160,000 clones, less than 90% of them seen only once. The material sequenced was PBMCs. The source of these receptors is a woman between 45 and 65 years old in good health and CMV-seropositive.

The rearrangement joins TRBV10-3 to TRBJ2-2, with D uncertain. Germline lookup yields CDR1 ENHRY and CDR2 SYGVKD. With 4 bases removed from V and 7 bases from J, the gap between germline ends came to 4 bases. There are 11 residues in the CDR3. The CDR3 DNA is TGTGCCATCAGTGCCAACGGGGAGCTGTTTTTT. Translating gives CAISANGELFF.

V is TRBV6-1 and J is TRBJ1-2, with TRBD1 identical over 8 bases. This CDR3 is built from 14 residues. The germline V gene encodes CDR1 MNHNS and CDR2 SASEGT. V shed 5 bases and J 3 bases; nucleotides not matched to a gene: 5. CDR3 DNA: TGTGCCAGCAGTCGAGGGGGACAGGACTATGGCTACACCTTC. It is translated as CASSRGGQDYGYTF.

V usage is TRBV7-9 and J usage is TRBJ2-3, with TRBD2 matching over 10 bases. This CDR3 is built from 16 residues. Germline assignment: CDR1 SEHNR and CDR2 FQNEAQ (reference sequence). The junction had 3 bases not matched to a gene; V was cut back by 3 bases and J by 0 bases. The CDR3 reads CASSLTLAGSTDTQYF. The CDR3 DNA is TGTGCCAGCAGCTTGACACTAGCGGGGAGCACAGATACGCAGTATTTT.

The CDR3 loop is CAVSGTGTTEAFF. The CDR3 coding sequence is TGTGCCGTGTCCGGGACAGGGACCACTGAAGCTTTCTTT. V and J are TRBV10-3 and TRBJ1-1, with 9 bases identical to TRBD1. V was pared by 11 bases and J by 4 bases, with 8 bases of the junction left unmatched. CDR1 is ENHRY, CDR2 SYGVKD, per germline. CDR3 length equals 13 residues.

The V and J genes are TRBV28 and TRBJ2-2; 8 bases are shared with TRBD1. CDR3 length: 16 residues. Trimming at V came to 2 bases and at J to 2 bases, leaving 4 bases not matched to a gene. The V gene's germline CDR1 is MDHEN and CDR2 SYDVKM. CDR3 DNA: TGTGCCAGCAGTTTAACAGGGGGAATCAACACCGGGGAGCTGTTTTTT. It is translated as CASSLTGGINTGELFF.

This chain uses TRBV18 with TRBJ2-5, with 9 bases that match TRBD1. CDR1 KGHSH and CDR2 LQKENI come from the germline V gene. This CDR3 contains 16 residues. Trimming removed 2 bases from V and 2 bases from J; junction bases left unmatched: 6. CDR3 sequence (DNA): TGTGCCAGCTCACCATACGGGACAGGGAGGCAAGAGACCCAGTACTTC. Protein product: CASSPYGTGRQETQYF. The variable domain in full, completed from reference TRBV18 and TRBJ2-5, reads NAGVMQNPRHLVRRRGQEARLRCSPMKGHSHVYWYRQLPEEGLKFMVYLQKENIIDESGMPKERFSAEFPKEGPSILRIQQVVRGDSAAYFCASSPYGTGRQETQYFGPGTRLLVL.

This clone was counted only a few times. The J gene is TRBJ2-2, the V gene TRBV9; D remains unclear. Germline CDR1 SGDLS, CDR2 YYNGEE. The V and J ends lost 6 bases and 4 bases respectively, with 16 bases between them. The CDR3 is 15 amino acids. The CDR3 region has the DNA TGTGCCAGCATGAGCCAATACGATCCCACCGGGGAGCTGTTTTTT. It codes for CASMSQYDPTGELFF.

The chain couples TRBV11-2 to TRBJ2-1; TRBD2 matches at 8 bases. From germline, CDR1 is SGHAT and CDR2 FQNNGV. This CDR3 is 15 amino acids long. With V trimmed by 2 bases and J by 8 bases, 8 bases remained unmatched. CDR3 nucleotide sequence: TGTGCCAGCAGCTTATCCAGCGGGGGTGTTCATGAGCAGTTCTTC. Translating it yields CASSLSSGGVHEQFF.

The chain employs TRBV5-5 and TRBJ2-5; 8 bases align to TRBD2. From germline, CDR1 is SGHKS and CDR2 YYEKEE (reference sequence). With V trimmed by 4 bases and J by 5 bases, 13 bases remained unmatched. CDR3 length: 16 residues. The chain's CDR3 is CASSHGRLAGRETQYF. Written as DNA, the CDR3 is TGTGCCAGCAGCCACGGCAGGCTAGCGGGCAGGGAGACCCAGTACTTC.

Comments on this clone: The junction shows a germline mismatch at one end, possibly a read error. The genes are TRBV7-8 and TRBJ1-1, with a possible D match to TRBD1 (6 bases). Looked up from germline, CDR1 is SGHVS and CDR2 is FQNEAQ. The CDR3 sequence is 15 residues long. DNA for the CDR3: TGTGCCAGCAGGTTAGACAGGCGACCGAACACTGAAGCTTTCTTT. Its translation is CASRLDRRPNTEAFF.

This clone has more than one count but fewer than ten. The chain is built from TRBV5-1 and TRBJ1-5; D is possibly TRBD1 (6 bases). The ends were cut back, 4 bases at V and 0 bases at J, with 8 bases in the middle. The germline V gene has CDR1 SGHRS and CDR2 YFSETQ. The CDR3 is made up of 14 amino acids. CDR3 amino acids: CASSPGVSNQPQHF. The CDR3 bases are TGCGCCAGCAGCCCAGGGGTTAGCAATCAGCCCCAGCATTTT. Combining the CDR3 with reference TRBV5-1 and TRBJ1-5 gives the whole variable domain KAGVTQTPRYLIKTRGQQVTLSCSPISGHRSVSWYQQTPGQGLQFLFEYFSETQRNKGNFPGRFSGRQFSNSRSEMNVSTLELGDSALYLCASSPGVSNQPQHFGDGTRLSIL.

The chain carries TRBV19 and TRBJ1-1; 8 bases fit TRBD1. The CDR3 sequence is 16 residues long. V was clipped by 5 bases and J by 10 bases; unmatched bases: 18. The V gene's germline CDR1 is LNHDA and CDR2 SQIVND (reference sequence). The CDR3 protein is CASSDPRTGKGSRAFF. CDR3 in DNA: TGTGCCAGTAGTGACCCTAGGACAGGGAAAGGGAGTCGAGCTTTCTTT.

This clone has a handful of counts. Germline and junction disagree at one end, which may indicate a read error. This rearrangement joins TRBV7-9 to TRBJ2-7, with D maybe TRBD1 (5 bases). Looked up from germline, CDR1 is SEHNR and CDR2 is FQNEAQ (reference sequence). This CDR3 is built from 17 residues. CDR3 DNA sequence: TGTTCCAGCAGCTTAATCATTGGGGCAGGAAAAACAGGCGAGCAGTACTTC. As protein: CSSSLIIGAGKTGEQYF.

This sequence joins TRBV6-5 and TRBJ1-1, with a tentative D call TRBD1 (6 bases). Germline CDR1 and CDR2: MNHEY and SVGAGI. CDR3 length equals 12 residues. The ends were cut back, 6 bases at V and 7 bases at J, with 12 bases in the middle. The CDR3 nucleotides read TGTGCCAGCAGGTCCGGGACACTTGAAGCTTTCTTT. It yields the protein CASRSGTLEAFF.

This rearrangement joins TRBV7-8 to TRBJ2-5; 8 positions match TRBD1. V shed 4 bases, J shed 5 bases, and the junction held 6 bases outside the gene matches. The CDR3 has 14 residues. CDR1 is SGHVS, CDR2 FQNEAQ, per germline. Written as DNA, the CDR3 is TGTGCCAGCAGCTCTACAGGGGGAGAGGAGACCCAGTACTTC. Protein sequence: CASSSTGGEETQYF.

CDR3 loop: CASSYSGTANSPLHF. The CDR3 DNA follows: TGTGCCAGCAGTTACTCTGGGACAGCGAATTCACCCCTCCACTTT. The V gene is TRBV6-5, the J gene TRBJ1-6; 7 positions agree with TRBD1. Germline V CDR1 and CDR2: MNHEY, SVGAGI. The CDR3 covers 15 residues. The ends lost 0 bases at V and 7 bases at J; junction bases unmatched: 3.

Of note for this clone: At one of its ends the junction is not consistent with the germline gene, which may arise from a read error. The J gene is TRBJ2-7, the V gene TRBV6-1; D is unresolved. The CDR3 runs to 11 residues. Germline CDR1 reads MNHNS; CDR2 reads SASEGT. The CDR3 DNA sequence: TGTGACAGCAGAACGGCCTACGAGCAGTACTTC. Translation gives CDSRTAYEQYF.

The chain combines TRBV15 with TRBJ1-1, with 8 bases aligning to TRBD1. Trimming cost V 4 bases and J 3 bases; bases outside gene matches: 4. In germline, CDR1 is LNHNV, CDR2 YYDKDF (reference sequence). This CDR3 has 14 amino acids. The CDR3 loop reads CATSKRGQDTEAFF. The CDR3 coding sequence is TGTGCCACCAGCAAAAGGGGACAGGACACTGAAGCTTTCTTT.